This is a list of T cell receptor beta chains from one sample in a study of T cell responses to AZD1222 COVID-19 vaccine. Profiled with immunoSEQ multiplex PCR; TCRdb holds only in-frame clones, not every one. The sample carries 120,000 or so clones, 70% to 90% recorded once. The sequenced sample was peripheral blood, obtained on day 0 of AZD1222 vaccination. The receptors come from an adult in good health. Each CDR3 is given without its conserved first and last residue. Only part of the rows carry a size: once, few, many, or a class if the clone is expanded.

cdr3_length clone_size v_call cdr3_aa
13 NA TRBV5-6 ASSETSGAPDTQY
14 NA TRBV7-2 ASSLVGVGNQETQY
11 NA TRBV3-1/TRBV3-2 ASSRQKKETQY
12 NA TRBV6-5 ASSPQGLGSPLH
10 NA TRBV14 ASSQGRTEAF
11 NA TRBV12-3/TRBV12-4 ASRMTVLDGYT
13 NA TRBV24-1 ATSDRQGSTDTQY
12 NA TRBV6-5 ASSYWGQGTEAF
12 NA TRBV2 ASKGGARSGELF
12 NA TRBV2 ASSDPRRGSGYT
11 NA TRBV5-8 ASSTGTVEKLF
12 NA TRBV6-5 ASSRSESTDTQY
14 NA TRBV9 ASSALLAGGWNEQF
13 NA TRBV7-2 ASSLSGGGQYEQY
11 few TRBV24-1 ATSAGGGYGYT
12 NA TRBV11-2 ASSLVPGRYEQY
15 NA TRBV9 ASSVGLAGGNTDTQY
12 NA TRBV3-1/TRBV3-2 ASSQGLAGTEQY
11 NA TRBV6-1 ASSEQQYTEAF
12 NA TRBV29-1 SVEYPLTGSGYT
12 NA TRBV2 ASSKGGTYNEQF
12 few TRBV3-1/TRBV3-2 ASSPRQGTDTQY
12 NA TRBV19 ASSTLDGNYGYT
11 medium-sized TRBV7-6 ASSAGAGAEQY
12 NA TRBV6-5 ASTKDSSNEKLF
8 few TRBV19 ASSGNTIY
13 NA TRBV10-3 AIMPGQGNTGELF
9 NA TRBV10-3 AISELNEQF
10 NA TRBV4-2 ASSQGSQPQH
12 NA TRBV7-2 ASSPRGANEKLF
13 few TRBV10-3 AISNPGQGNQPQH
11 NA TRBV12-3/TRBV12-4 ASSLWSTGELF
11 few TRBV2 ASSFRVSDGYT
11 once TRBV6-5 ASRGQMNTEAF
12 NA TRBV28 ASTYKSGFTEAF
13 NA TRBV27 ASSPGDSRTDTQY
9 NA TRBV12-3/TRBV12-4 ASRSWLGAF
13 NA TRBV9 ASSVGQGARYGYT
14 NA TRBV18 ASSLQGIDRNSPLH
11 few TRBV19 AGSVAGSDTQY
11 NA TRBV19 ASSIARGETQY
12 once TRBV15 ATSHGLGYNEQF
11 NA TRBV2 ASSPDRLTEAF
11 NA TRBV6-5 ASSYKMSDTQY
11 NA TRBV5-1 ASSDTGGDGYT
9 NA TRBV28 ASSLPGGAF
14 NA TRBV9 ASSVGIGGLNTEAF
11 once TRBV19 ASSPGGSQPQH